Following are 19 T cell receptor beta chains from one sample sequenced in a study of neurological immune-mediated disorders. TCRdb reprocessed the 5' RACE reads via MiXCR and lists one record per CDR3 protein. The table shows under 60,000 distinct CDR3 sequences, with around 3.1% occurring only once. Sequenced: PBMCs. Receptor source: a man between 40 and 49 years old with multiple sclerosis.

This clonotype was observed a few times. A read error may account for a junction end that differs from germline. For the CDR3, the DNA is TGTGCCAGCAGTTCAGGGTTGAGCAATCAGCCCCAGAATTTT. Translation gives CASSSGLSNQPQNF. The V call is TRBV12-3 or TRBV12-4, the J call TRBJ1-5, with a weak D call TRBD1 (5 bases). The CDR3 loop spans 14 amino acids.

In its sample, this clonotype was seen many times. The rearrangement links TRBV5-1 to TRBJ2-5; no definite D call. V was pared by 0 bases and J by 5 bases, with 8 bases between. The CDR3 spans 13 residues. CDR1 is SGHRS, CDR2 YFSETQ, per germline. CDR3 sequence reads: CASSLGSRETQYF. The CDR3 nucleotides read TGCGCCAGCAGCTTGGGCTCCCGGGAGACCCAGTACTTC.

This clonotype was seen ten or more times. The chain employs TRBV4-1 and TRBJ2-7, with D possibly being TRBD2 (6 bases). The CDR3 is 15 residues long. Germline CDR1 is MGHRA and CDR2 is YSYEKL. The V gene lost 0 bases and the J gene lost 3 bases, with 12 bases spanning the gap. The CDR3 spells CASSQDLGLNYEQYF. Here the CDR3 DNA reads TGCGCCAGCAGCCAAGATTTGGGACTTAACTACGAGCAGTACTTC.

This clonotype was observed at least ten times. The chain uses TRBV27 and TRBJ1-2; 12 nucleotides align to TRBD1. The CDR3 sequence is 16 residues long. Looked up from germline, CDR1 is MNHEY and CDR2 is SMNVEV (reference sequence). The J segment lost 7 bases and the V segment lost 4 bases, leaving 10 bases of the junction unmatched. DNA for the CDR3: TGTGCCAGCAGTTCGACGGGACAGGGGGCCCAAGGTGGCTACACCTTC. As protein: CASSSTGQGAQGGYTF.

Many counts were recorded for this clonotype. CDR3 sequence: CSAARQGNTGELFF. The DNA for the CDR3 is TGCAGTGCTGCACGACAGGGGAACACCGGGGAGCTGTTTTTT. This sequence joins TRBV20-1 and TRBJ2-2; TRBD1 matches at 7 bases. In germline, CDR1 is DFQATT, CDR2 SNEGSKA (reference sequence). The V segment lost 5 bases and the J segment 1 base; nucleotides outside the gene matches: 4. This CDR3 is 14 amino acids long.

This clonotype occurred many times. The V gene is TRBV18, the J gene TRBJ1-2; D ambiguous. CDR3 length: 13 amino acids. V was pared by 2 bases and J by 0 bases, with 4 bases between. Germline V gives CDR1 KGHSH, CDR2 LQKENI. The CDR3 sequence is CASSPNPNYGYTF. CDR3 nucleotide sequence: TGTGCCAGCTCACCAAACCCTAACTATGGCTACACCTTC.

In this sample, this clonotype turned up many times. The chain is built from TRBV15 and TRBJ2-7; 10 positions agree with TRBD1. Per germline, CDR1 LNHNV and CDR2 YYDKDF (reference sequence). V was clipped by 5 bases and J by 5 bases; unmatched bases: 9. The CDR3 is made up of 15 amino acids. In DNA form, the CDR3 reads TGTGCCACCAGCGTACCCGGGACAGGGGTCCACGAGCAGTACTTC. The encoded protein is CATSVPGTGVHEQYF.

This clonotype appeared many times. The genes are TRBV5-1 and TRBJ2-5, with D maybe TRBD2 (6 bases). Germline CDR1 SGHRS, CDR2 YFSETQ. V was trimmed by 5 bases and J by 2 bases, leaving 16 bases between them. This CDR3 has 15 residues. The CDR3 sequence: CASRGDGGQQETQYF. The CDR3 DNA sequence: TGCGCCAGCAGAGGGGACGGAGGGCAGCAAGAGACCCAGTACTTC.

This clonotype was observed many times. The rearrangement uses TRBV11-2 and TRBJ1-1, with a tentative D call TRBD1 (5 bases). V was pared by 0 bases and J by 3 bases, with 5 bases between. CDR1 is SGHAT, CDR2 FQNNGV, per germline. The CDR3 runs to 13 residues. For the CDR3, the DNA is TGTGCCAGCAGCTTAGACAGGGACACTGAAGCTTTCTTT. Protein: CASSLDRDTEAFF.

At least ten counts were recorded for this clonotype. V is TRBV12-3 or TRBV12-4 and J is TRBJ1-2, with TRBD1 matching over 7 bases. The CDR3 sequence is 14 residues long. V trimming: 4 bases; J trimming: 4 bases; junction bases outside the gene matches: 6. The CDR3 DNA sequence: TGTGCCAGCAGTTCTTACAGGGGAGCCTATGGCTACACCTTC. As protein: CASSSYRGAYGYTF.

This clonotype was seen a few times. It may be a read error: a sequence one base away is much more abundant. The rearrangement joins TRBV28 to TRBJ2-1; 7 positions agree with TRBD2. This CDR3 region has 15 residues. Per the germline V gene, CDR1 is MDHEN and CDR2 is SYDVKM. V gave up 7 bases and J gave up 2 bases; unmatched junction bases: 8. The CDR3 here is CASTSGGGTYNEQFF. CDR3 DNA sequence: TGTGCCAGCACCTCTGGCGGGGGAACCTACAATGAGCAGTTCTTC.

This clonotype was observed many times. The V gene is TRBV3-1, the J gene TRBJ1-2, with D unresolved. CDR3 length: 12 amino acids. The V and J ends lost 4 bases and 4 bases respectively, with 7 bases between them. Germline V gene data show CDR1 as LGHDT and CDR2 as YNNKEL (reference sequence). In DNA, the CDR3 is TGTGCCAGCAGCCGGGAGACCTATGGCTACACCTTC. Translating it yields CASSRETYGYTF.

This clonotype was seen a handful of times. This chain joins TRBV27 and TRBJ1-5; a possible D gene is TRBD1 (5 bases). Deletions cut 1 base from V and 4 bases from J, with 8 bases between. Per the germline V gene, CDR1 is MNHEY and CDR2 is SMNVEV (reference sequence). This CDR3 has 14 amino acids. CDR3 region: CASSLWGKNQPQHF. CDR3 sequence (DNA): TGTGCCAGCAGTTTATGGGGGAAAAATCAGCCCCAGCATTTT.

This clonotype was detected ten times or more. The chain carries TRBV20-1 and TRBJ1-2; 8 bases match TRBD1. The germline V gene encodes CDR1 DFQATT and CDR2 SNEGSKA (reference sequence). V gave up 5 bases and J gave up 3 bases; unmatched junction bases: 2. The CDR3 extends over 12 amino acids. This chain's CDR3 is CSAQGADYGYTF. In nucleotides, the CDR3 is TGCAGTGCTCAGGGGGCGGACTATGGCTACACCTTC.

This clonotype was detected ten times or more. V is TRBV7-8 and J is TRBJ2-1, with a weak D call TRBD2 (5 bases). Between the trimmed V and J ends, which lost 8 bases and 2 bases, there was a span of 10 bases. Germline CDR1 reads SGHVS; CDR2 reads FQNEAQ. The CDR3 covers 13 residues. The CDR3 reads CASESGPYNEQFF. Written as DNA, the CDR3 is TGTGCCAGCGAGAGCGGACCCTACAATGAGCAGTTCTTC.

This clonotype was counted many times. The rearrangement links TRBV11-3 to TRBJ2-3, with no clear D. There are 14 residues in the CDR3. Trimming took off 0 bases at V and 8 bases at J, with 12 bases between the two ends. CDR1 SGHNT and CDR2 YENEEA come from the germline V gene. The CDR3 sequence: CASSLDHESGTQYF. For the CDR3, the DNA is TGTGCCAGCAGCTTAGATCATGAGAGTGGTACGCAGTATTTT.

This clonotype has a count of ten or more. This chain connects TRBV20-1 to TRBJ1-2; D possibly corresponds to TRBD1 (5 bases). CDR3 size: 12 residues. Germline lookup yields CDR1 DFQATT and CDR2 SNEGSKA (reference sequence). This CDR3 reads CSHSTANYGYTF. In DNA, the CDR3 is TGCAGCCATTCGACAGCTAACTATGGCTACACCTTC.

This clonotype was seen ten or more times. For the CDR3, the DNA is TGTGCCAGCAGCCCTGGACTAGCGGGGGGCACAGATACGCAGTATTTT. Residues: CASSPGLAGGTDTQYF. The V and J genes are TRBV7-2 and TRBJ2-3; TRBD2 matches 13 bases. Germline CDR1 is SGHTA and CDR2 is FQGNSA. With V trimmed by 5 bases and J by 1 base, 3 bases remained unmatched. This CDR3 comprises 16 residues.

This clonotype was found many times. This CDR3 is CASSQSTEAFF. CDR3 sequence (DNA): TGTGCCAGCAGCCAATCTACTGAAGCTTTCTTT. This chain uses TRBV3-1 with TRBJ1-1, with unresolved D. The germline V gene encodes CDR1 LGHDT and CDR2 YNNKEL (reference sequence). The CDR3 is 11 amino acids. Trimming shortened V by 2 bases and J by 5 bases, and 3 bases separated the two germline ends.